The clone carrying this T cell receptor (beta chain) was counted many times. TCRdb re-called the RT-PCR reads through MiXCR, storing one row per CDR3 protein. The repertoire holds fewer than 800,000 distinct CDR3 sequences, 14% seen once, with 3% to 4.5% in the top ten. The sequencing input was memory CD4+ T cells from blood. The TCR originated in a female donor in good health, serving as a healthy control.

The CDR3 is CASSLWGSIYEQYF. DNA for the CDR3: TGTGCCAGCAGTTTATGGGGGAGTATATACGAGCAGTACTTC. The chain joins TRBV12-3 or TRBV12-4 to TRBJ2-7, with D tentatively TRBD1 or TRBD2 (5 bases each). CDR3 length equals 14 residues. V dropped 2 bases and J dropped 4 bases, with 12 bases sitting between them.